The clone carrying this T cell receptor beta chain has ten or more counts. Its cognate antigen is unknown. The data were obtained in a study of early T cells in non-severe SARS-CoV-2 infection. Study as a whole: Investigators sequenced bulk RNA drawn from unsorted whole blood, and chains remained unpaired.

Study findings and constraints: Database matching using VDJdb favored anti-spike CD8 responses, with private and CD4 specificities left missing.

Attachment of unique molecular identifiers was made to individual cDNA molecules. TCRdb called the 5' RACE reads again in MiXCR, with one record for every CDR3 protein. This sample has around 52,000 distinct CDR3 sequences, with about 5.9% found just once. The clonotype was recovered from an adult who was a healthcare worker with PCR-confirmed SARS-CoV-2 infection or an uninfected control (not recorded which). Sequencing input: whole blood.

The CDR3 region has the DNA TGCAGCGAATCGGACAGACTAAATCAGCCCCAGCATTTT. This sequence encodes CSESDRLNQPQHF. The chain couples TRBV29-1 to TRBJ1-5; a weak D match, TRBD1 (6 bases). This CDR3 is built from 13 residues. V was clipped by 7 bases and J by 4 bases, with 14 bases between them. The germline gives CDR1 SQVTM, CDR2 ANQGSEA.